This TCR beta chain was profiled in a study of blood T cell repertoires in COVID-19. Across the whole study: Collection of acute and convalescent COVID-19 samples took place in the United States, Italy and Spain. T cells, B-cell-depleted T cells, or PBMCs provided the cDNA or gDNA that served as material.

Germline V gives CDR1 SGHVS, CDR2 FNYEAQ. The CDR3 covers 15 residues. The ends were cut back, 3 bases at V and 8 bases at J, with 17 bases in the middle. Per the authors' pipeline: Quantification of nucleated cells was approximated via reference gene primer amplification. Produced via immunoSEQ multiplex PCR; TCRdb's table is partial and in-frame only. V and J calls and clone size follow that table, whereas D and trimming were derived from the DNA. The sample lists under 250,000 clones; approximately 85% were seen once. The chain uses TRBV7-6 and TRBJ1-3; D is ambiguous. This receptor was taken from a woman in her seventies with acute or convalescent COVID-19. The material sequenced was peripheral blood. CDR3 in amino acids: CASSFEPGPQDTIYF. In DNA, the CDR3 is TGTGCCAGCAGCTTTGAGCCTGGGCCCCAAGACACCATATATTTT.